The 4 T cell receptor beta chains in this list originate from one sample, sequenced in a study of blood T cell repertoires in COVID-19. The table came from immunoSEQ multiplex PCR; TCRdb's copy has only in-frame clones and leaves some out. The sample lists 120,000 to 150,000 clones, roughly 83% occurring once. The sequenced sample consisted of PBMCs or T cells enriched from blood (not recorded which). These receptors were taken from a man aged 40-55 years with acute COVID-19.

This clone was detected only a few times. CDR3 residues: CASKTGFNEQFF. In DNA, the CDR3 is TGTGCCAGCAAAACAGGGTTCAATGAGCAGTTCTTC. J is TRBJ2-1 and V is TRBV27; D is perhaps TRBD1 (6 bases). Germline assignment: CDR1 MNHEY and CDR2 SMNVEV (reference sequence). V lost 7 bases, J lost 6 bases, and 10 bases lay in between. CDR3 length: 12 residues.

V and J are TRBV28 and TRBJ1-2, with a tentative D call TRBD1 (5 bases). The CDR3 extends over 14 amino acids. Germline loops: CDR1 MDHEN, CDR2 SYDVKM. The germline V and J ends were trimmed by 6 bases and 8 bases, with 19 bases remaining between them. CDR3 amino acids: CASSANAGWEGYTF. The CDR3 nucleotides are TGTGCCAGCAGCGCAAATGCAGGGTGGGAAGGCTACACCTTC.

The V gene is TRBV7-9, the J gene TRBJ2-3; 11 nucleotides line up with TRBD2. V dropped 5 bases and J dropped 4; count of bases not matched to a gene: 2. There are 14 residues in the CDR3. Germline V lookup: CDR1 SEHNR, CDR2 FQNEAQ (reference sequence). CDR3 sequence reads: CASSQGLAADTQYF. The CDR3 coding sequence is TGTGCCAGCAGCCAGGGACTAGCGGCAGATACGCAGTATTTT.

This chain connects TRBV4-3 to TRBJ2-7; weak D call: TRBD1 (5 bases). Germline assignment: CDR1 LGHNA and CDR2 YSLEER. The CDR3 covers 14 residues. The germline V and J ends were trimmed by 4 bases and 3 bases, with 13 bases remaining between them. CDR3: CASSRLTQVYEQYF. In DNA form, the CDR3 reads TGCGCCAGCAGCCGGTTAACACAGGTCTACGAGCAGTACTTC.